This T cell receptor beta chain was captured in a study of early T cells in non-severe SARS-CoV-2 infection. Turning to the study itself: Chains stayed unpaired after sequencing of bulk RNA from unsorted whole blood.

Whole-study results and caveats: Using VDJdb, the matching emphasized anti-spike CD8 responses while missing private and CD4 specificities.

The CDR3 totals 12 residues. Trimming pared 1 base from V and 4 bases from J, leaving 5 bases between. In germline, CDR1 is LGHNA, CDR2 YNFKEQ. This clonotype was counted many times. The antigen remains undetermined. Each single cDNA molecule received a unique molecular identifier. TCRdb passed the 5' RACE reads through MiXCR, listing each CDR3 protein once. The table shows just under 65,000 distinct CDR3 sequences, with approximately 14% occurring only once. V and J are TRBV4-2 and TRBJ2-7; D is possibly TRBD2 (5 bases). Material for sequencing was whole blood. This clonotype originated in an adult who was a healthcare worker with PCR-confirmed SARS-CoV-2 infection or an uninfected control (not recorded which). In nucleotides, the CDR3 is TGTGCCAGCAGCCAAGGAGGGTACGAGCAGTACTTC. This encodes CASSQGGYEQYF.